Below are 2 T cell receptor beta chains sequenced from a single sample in a study of T cell responses to AZD1222 COVID-19 vaccine. Clones were read by immunoSEQ multiplex PCR, and TCRdb kept only the in-frame ones, dropping some. Here the sample spans some 150,000 clones, around nine tenths being singletons. This sample comprised peripheral blood, obtained on day 0 of AZD1222 vaccination. These receptor sequences come from an adult in good health.

A note on this clone: The same CDR3 also results from other DNA sequences found in this sample. The V gene is TRBV7-2, the J gene TRBJ2-2, with 9 nucleotides matching TRBD2. This CDR3 is 17 amino acids long. Per germline, CDR1 SGHTA and CDR2 FQGNSA. Trimming at V came to 0 bases and at J to 2 bases, leaving 4 bases not matched to a gene. CDR3 in DNA: TGTGCCAGCAGCTTAGCTAGCGGGGGTGTAAACACCGGGGAGCTGTTTTTT. Translation: CASSLASGGVNTGELFF.

The genes are TRBV6-7 and TRBJ2-5; TRBD1 is a possible D gene (5 bases). TRBV6-7 is treated as an ORF (open reading frame) with a function not yet certain. V lost 5 bases, J lost 1 base, and 11 bases lay in between. This CDR3 is built from 14 residues. The CDR3 sequence is CASSTQGTQETQYF. The CDR3 nucleotides read TGTGCCAGCAGTACCCAGGGTACCCAAGAGACCCAGTACTTC.